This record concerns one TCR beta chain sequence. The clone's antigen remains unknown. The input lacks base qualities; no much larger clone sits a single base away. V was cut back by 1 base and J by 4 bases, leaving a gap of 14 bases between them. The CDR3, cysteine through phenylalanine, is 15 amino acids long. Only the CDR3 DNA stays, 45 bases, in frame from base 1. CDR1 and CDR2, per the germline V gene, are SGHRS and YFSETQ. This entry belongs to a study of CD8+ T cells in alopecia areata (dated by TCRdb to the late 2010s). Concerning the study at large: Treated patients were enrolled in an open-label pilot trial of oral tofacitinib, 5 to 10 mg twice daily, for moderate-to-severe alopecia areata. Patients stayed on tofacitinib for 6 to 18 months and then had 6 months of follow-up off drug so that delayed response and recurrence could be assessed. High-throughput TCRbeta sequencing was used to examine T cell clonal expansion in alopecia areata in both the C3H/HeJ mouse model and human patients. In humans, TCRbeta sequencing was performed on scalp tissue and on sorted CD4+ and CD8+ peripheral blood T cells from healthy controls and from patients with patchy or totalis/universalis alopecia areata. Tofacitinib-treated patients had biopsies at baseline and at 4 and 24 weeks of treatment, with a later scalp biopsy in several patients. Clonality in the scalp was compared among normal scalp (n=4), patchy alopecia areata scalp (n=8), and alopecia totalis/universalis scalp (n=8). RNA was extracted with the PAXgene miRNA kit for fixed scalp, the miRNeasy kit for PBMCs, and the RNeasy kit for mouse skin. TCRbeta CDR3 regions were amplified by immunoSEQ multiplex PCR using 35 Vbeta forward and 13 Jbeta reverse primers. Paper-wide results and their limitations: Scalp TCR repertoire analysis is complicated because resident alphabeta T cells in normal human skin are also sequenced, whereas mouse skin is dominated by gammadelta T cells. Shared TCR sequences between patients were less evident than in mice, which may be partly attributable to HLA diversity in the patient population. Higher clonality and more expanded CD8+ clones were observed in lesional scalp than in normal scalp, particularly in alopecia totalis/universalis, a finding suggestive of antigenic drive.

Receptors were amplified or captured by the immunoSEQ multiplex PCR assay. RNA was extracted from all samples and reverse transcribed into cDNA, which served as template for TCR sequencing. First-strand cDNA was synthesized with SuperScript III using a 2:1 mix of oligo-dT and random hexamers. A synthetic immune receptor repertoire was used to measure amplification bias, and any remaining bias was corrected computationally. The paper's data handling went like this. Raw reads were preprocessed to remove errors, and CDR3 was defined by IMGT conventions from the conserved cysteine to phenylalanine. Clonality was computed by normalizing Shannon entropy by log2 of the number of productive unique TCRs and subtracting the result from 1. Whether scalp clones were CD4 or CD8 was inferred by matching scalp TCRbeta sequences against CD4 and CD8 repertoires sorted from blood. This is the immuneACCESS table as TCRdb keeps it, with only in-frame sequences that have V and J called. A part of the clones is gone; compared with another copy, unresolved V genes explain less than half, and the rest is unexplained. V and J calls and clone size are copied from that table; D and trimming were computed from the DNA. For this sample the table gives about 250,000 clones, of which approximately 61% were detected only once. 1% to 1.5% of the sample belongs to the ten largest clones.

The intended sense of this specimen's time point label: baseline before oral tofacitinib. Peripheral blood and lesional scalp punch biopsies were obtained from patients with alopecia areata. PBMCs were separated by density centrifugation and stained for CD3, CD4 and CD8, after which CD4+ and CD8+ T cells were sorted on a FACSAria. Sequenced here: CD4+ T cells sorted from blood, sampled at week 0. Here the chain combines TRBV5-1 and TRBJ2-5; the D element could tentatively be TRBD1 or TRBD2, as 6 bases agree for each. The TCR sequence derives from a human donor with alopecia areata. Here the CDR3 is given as CASSLRGMGAETQYF. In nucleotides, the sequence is TGCGCCAGCAGCTTGCGGGGGATGGGGGCAGAGACCCAGTACTTC.